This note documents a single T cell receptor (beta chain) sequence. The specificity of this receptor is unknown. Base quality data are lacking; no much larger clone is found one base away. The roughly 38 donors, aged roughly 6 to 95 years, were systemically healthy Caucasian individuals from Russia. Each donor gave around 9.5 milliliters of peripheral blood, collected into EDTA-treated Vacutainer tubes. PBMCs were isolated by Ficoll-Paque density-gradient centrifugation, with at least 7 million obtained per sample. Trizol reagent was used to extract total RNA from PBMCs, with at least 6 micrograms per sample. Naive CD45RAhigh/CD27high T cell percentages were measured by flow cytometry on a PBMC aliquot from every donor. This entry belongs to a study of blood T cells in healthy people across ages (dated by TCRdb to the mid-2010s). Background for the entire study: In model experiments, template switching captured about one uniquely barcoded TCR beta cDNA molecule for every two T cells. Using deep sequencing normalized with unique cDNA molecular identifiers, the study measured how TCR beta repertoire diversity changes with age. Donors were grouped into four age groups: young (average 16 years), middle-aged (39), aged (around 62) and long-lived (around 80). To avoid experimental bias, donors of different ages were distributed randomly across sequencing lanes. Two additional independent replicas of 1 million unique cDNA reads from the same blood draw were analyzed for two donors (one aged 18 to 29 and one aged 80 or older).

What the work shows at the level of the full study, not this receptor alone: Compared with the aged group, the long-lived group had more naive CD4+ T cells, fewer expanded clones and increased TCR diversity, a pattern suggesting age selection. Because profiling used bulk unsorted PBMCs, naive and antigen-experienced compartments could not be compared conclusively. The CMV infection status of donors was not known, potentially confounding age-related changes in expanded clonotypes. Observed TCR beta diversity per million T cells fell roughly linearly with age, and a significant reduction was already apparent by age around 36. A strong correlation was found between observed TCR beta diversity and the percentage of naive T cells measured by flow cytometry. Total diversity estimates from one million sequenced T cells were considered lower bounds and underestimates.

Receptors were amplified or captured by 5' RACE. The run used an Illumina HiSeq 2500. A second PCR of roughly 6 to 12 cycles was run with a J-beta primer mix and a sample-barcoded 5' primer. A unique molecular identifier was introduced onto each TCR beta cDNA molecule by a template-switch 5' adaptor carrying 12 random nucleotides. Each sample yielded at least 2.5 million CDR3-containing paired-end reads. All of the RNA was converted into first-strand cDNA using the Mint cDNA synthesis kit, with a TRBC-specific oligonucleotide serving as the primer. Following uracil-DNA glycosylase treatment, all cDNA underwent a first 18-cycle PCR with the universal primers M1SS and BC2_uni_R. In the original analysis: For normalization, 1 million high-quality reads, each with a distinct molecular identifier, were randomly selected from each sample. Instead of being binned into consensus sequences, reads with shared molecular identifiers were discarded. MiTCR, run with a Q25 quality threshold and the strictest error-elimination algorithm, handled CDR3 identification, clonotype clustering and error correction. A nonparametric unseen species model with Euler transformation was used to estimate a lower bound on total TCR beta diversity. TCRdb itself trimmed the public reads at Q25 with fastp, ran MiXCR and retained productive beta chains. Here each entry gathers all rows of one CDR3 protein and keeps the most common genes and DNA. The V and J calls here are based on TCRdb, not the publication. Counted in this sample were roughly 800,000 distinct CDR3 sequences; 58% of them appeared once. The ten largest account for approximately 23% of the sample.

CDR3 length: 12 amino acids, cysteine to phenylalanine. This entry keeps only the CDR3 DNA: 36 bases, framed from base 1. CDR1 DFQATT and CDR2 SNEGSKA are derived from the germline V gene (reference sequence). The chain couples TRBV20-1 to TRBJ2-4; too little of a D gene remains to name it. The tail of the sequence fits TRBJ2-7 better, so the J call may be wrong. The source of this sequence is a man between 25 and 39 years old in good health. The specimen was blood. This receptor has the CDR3 CSARADFREQYF. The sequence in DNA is TGCAGTGCTAGAGCTGACTTCCGCGAGCAGTACTTC.